These 27 T cell receptor beta chains were all obtained from the same sample, sequenced in a study of cytomegalovirus exposure and HLA in healthy donors. The PCR made use of 60 Vbeta and 13 Jbeta primers. The data were produced by immunoSEQ multiplex PCR, yet TCRdb's version contains in-frame clones alone and is incomplete. The table shows tens of thousands of clones, with approximately 85% occurring only once. The sample taken for sequencing was PBMCs. These TCRs come from a man aged 25-40 years in good health and CMV-seropositive.

The chain has TRBV15 and TRBJ2-5; 11 bases fit TRBD2. The V segment lost 8 bases and the J segment 4 bases; nucleotides outside the gene matches: 12. The CDR3 has 16 residues. Germline-derived CDR1 and CDR2 are LNHNV and YYDKDF (reference sequence). The CDR3 DNA follows: TGTGCCACCCGTCCCGGGACTAGCGGAGGAGCAGAGACCCAGTACTTC. Protein sequence: CATRPGTSGGAETQYF.

The rearrangement joins TRBV29-1 to TRBJ1-2; possibly TRBD1 for D (6 bases). This CDR3 has 13 amino acids. From germline, CDR1 is SQVTM and CDR2 ANQGSEA. Trimming cost V 5 bases and J 2 bases, with 12 bases left between them. In nucleotides, the CDR3 is TGCAGCGTTTCCCAGGGGATCAACTATGGCTACACCTTC. It yields the protein CSVSQGINYGYTF.

J is TRBJ2-5 and V is TRBV7-2, with D perhaps matching TRBD2 (5 bases). The germline V gene has CDR1 SGHTA and CDR2 FQGNSA. V was pared by 0 bases and J by 2 bases, with 10 bases between. The CDR3 runs to 15 residues. This chain's CDR3 is CASSLAPGRQETQYF. The CDR3 DNA sequence: TGTGCCAGCAGCTTAGCTCCGGGAAGACAAGAGACCCAGTACTTC.

This clone was seen a few times. The rearrangement links TRBV5-1 to TRBJ2-5; TRBD1 might be the D (6 bases). The CDR3 is made up of 16 amino acids. V gave up 2 bases and J gave up 5 bases, with 19 bases separating them. Germline values: CDR1 SGHRS, CDR2 YFSETQ. CDR3 coding DNA: TGCGCCAGCAGCTTACAGGGTTTACAAGCGCGCGAGACCCAGTACTTC. Translation gives CASSLQGLQARETQYF.

The table lists this clone with a count of one. J is TRBJ2-7 and V is TRBV28; 8 bases align to TRBD2. The germline CDR1 and CDR2 sequences are MDHEN and SYDVKM. V trimming: 6 bases; J trimming: 1 base; junction bases outside the gene matches: 11. This CDR3 has 16 residues. CDR3 nucleotides: TGTGCCAGCAGAGCGGGAGAAGGGAGAGGTTCCTACGAGCAGTACTTC. Translation: CASRAGEGRGSYEQYF. The variable domain in full, completed from reference TRBV28 and TRBJ2-7, reads DVKVTQSSRYLVKRTGEKVFLECVQDMDHENMFWYRQDPGLGLRLIYFSYDVKMKEKGDIPEGYSVSREKKERFSLILESASTNQTSMYLCASRAGEGRGSYEQYFGPGTRLTVT.

The chain recombines TRBV6-5 with TRBJ1-4, with a possible D match to TRBD1 (5 bases). The V gene lost 2 bases and the J gene lost 5 bases, with 12 bases spanning the gap. The CDR3 totals 15 residues. Germline V gene lookup returns CDR1 MNHEY and CDR2 SVGAGI. The CDR3 DNA reads as TGTGCCAGCAGTTACCGGGCAGGGATAAATGAAAAACTGTTTTTT. It encodes CASSYRAGINEKLFF.

The rearrangement joins TRBV19 to TRBJ1-5; D is perhaps TRBD1 (5 bases). The germline V gene encodes CDR1 LNHDA and CDR2 SQIVND (reference sequence). V was cut by 5 bases and J by 7 bases, with 12 bases left in between. The CDR3 consists of 13 residues. CDR3 protein: CASSSHRGQPQHF. Written as DNA, the CDR3 is TGTGCCAGTAGTTCCCATAGGGGCCAGCCCCAGCATTTT.

This chain uses TRBV5-1 with TRBJ1-1; D is unresolved. The ends were cut back, 0 bases at V and 4 bases at J, with 16 bases in the middle. The CDR3 is 16 residues long. Germline CDR1 is SGHRS and CDR2 is YFSETQ. As DNA, the CDR3 is TGCGCCAGCAGCTTGGGAGGGTCCGCGACGGGCACTGAAGCTTTCTTT. Its translation: CASSLGGSATGTEAFF.

This chain joins TRBV6-4 and TRBJ2-7; a weak D match, TRBD2 (7 bases). Germline CDR1 MRHNA, CDR2 SNTAGT. Trimming left V 3 bases short and J 5 bases short, with 17 bases between. The CDR3 is 15 amino acids. The CDR3 DNA is TGTGCCAGCAGTGAAGGGGGAGGGCCTCTAAACGAGCAGTACTTC. The encoded protein is CASSEGGGPLNEQYF.

The chain joins TRBV27 to TRBJ2-1; D is possibly TRBD2 (6 bases). The CDR3 is 16 residues long. The ends were cut back, 6 bases at V and 2 bases at J, with 17 bases in the middle. CDR1 and CDR2 (germline): MNHEY, SMNVEV (reference sequence). This CDR3 reads CASSRDSTTTYNEQFF. CDR3 coding DNA: TGTGCCAGCAGCCGGGACTCAACTACTACCTACAATGAGCAGTTCTTC.

The chain carries TRBV6-5 and TRBJ1-5; D gene uncertain. The CDR3 length is 14 residues. Germline V CDR1 and CDR2: MNHEY, SVGAGI. The germline V and J ends were trimmed by 5 bases and 2 bases, with 10 bases remaining between them. In DNA form, the CDR3 reads TGTGCCAGCAGTCGTGACACGCGCAATCAGCCCCAGCATTTT. It specifies CASSRDTRNQPQHF.

The chain combines TRBV7-2 with TRBJ1-4, with D maybe TRBD1 (5 bases). CDR3 length: 15 amino acids. Germline V gives CDR1 SGHTA, CDR2 FQGNSA. Between the trimmed V and J ends, which lost 4 bases and 6 bases, there was a span of 15 bases. The CDR3 DNA sequence: TGTGCCAGCAGCTCTCAGGGAGGAAAGGATGAAAAACTGTTTTTT. Its protein is CASSSQGGKDEKLFF.

The chain uses TRBV28 and TRBJ1-2; the match to TRBD1 covers 9 bases. With V trimmed by 6 bases and J by 7 bases, 18 bases remained unmatched. Germline V gives CDR1 MDHEN, CDR2 SYDVKM. CDR3 size: 17 residues. The CDR3 reads CASRWTGDVSRAGGYTF. CDR3 in DNA: TGTGCCAGCAGGTGGACAGGGGATGTTTCCAGGGCCGGTGGCTACACCTTC.

This chain links TRBV27 with TRBJ2-4, with 7 bases fitting TRBD1. Trimming cost V 0 bases and J 3 bases; bases outside gene matches: 5. Germline values: CDR1 MNHEY, CDR2 SMNVEV (reference sequence). CDR3 length: 16 residues. For the CDR3, the DNA is TGTGCCAGCAGTTTATCGCAGGGGGTCGGCAAAAACATTCAGTACTTC. It encodes CASSLSQGVGKNIQYF.

This clone was counted once. One end of the junction does not line up with germline, which may come from a read error. The CDR3 DNA reads as TGCGCCAGCAGCTTGGCGAGGGACAGTGCTGGGGCCAACGTCCTGACCTTC. Its translation: CASSLARDSAGANVLTF. The chain is built from TRBV5-1 and TRBJ2-6; 7 nucleotides line up with TRBD1. The germline CDR1 and CDR2 sequences are SGHRS and YFSETQ. CDR3 length: 17 residues.

V and J are TRBV4-3 and TRBJ2-3; TRBD2 matches at 9 bases. Per germline, CDR1 LGHNA and CDR2 YSLEER. J was trimmed by 7 bases and V by 0 bases; bases with no gene match: 8. This CDR3 comprises 16 residues. The CDR3 region is CASSQDGSGSRNTQYF. The DNA for the CDR3 is TGCGCCAGCAGCCAAGACGGTAGCGGGAGCAGAAATACGCAGTATTTT.

The chain has TRBV6-6 and TRBJ2-7, with D perhaps matching TRBD2 (6 bases). Looked up from germline, CDR1 is MNHNY and CDR2 is SVGAGI (reference sequence). The CDR3 has 16 amino acids. The ends were cut back, 0 bases at V and 6 bases at J, with 18 bases in the middle. CDR3 sequence reads: CASSYSGPRRESEQYF. The DNA for the CDR3 is TGTGCCAGCAGTTACTCGGGACCTAGGAGGGAGTCCGAGCAGTACTTC.

This clone was seen only a few times. In DNA, the CDR3 is TGTGCCAGCAGTTGGACAGGGAGGGACACTGAAGCTTTCTTT. It is translated as CASSWTGRDTEAFF. The gene calls are TRBV27 and TRBJ1-1; TRBD1 agrees at 8 bases. CDR1 is MNHEY, CDR2 SMNVEV, per germline (reference sequence). The V segment lost 4 bases and the J segment 3 bases; nucleotides outside the gene matches: 4. The CDR3 is made up of 14 amino acids.

This clone was observed a handful of times. This chain uses TRBV6-1 with TRBJ2-7; 7 bases map to TRBD1. In germline, CDR1 is MNHNS, CDR2 SASEGT. The CDR3 has 15 residues. J gave up 2 bases and V 0 bases, and 4 bases lay outside the gene matches. CDR3 amino acids: CASSEAWGQTYEQYF. The CDR3 DNA reads TGTGCCAGCAGTGAAGCATGGGGACAGACCTACGAGCAGTACTTC.

The V gene is TRBV27, the J gene TRBJ2-7, with 11 bases identical to TRBD1. CDR3 size: 15 residues. Germline CDR1 and CDR2: MNHEY and SMNVEV (reference sequence). The J segment lost 3 bases and the V segment lost 5 bases, leaving 6 bases of the junction unmatched. CDR3 sequence: CASSPGQGAYYEQYF. DNA of the CDR3: TGTGCCAGCAGTCCCGGACAGGGGGCATACTACGAGCAGTACTTC.

This clone was seen more than once but under ten times. The gene calls are TRBV28 and TRBJ1-5, with D unclear. V dropped 10 bases and J dropped 7 bases, with 14 bases sitting between them. This CDR3 is built from 12 residues. Per germline, CDR1 MDHEN and CDR2 SYDVKM. The DNA of the CDR3 is TGTGCCACCGAGACGGGTGGGCAGCCCCAGCATTTT. It yields the protein CATETGGQPQHF.

In its sample, this clone was seen once. V usage is TRBV6-5 and J usage is TRBJ1-5; possibly TRBD1 for D (6 bases). The V gene's germline CDR1 is MNHEY and CDR2 SVGAGI. The V and J ends lost 4 bases and 2 bases respectively, with 12 bases between them. This CDR3 has 15 amino acids. The CDR3 reads CASSLQGRGNQPQHF. The DNA of the CDR3 is TGTGCCAGCAGTTTACAGGGCAGGGGCAATCAGCCCCAGCATTTT.

V is TRBV10-2 and J is TRBJ2-5; 11 bases map to TRBD1. CDR1 is WSHSY and CDR2 is SAAADI in the germline V gene. V dropped 6 bases and J dropped 5; count of bases not matched to a gene: 2. This CDR3 has 13 amino acids. As DNA, the CDR3 is TGCGCCAGCAGCCGGGACAGGGGGGAGACCCAGTACTTC. Amino acids: CASSRDRGETQYF.

The V gene is TRBV4-3, the J gene TRBJ2-1; D possibly corresponds to TRBD1 (6 bases). The germline gives CDR1 LGHNA, CDR2 YSLEER. The CDR3 is 13 residues long. V was shortened by 0 bases and J by 10 bases, with 10 bases between the two germline ends. The CDR3 region has the DNA TGCGCCAGCAGCCAAGAATCAGGACAGGAGCAGTTCTTC. Translated: CASSQESGQEQFF.

V is TRBV6-4 and J is TRBJ2-1; the match to TRBD2 covers 7 bases. Trimming cost V 6 bases and J 0 bases; bases outside gene matches: 8. This CDR3 spans 16 amino acids. Germline CDR1 reads MRHNA; CDR2 reads SNTAGT. In DNA, the CDR3 is TGTGCCAGCAGCTTTCTAGCGGATAGCTCCTACAATGAGCAGTTCTTC. Translating gives CASSFLADSSYNEQFF.

The chain combines TRBV11-2 with TRBJ2-7; 7 nucleotides agree with TRBD2. This CDR3 contains 14 residues. Germline-derived CDR1 and CDR2 are SGHAT and FQNNGV. V lost 5 bases to trimming and J lost 7 bases; unmatched junction nucleotides: 11. The CDR3 here is CASSPDVWGGEQYF. As DNA, the CDR3 is TGTGCCAGCAGCCCGGACGTATGGGGAGGGGAGCAGTACTTC.

The genes are TRBV28 and TRBJ1-5, with D perhaps matching TRBD1 (6 bases). The germline V and J ends were trimmed by 5 bases and 2 bases, with 16 bases remaining between them. CDR3 length: 16 residues. Germline V gene sequence: CDR1 MDHEN, CDR2 SYDVKM. This CDR3 reads CASSVRQGWGNQPQHF. CDR3 bases: TGTGCCAGCAGTGTCCGCCAGGGGTGGGGCAATCAGCCCCAGCATTTT.